This T cell receptor beta chain was retrieved from a study of blood T cell repertoires in COVID-19. V shed 2 bases and J 0 bases; nucleotides not matched to a gene: 10. From germline, CDR1 is ENHRY and CDR2 SYGVKD. The CDR3 extends over 18 amino acids. Authors' data handling: Estimation of nucleated cell counts relied on the amplification of reference gene primers. Produced via immunoSEQ multiplex PCR; TCRdb's table is partial and in-frame only. Clonal size and the V and J genes are those of that table, whereas D and trimming came from the DNA. Altogether over 70,000 clones are present, 85% to 90% being singletons, with the ten largest covering 4% to 5.5%.

Source material: peripheral blood. This clonotype originated in a man older than 75 with acute or convalescent COVID-19. V is TRBV10-3 and J is TRBJ2-1; 7 bases line up with TRBD1. CDR3 loop: CAISEKGGSFSSYNEQFF. The CDR3 DNA follows: TGTGCCATCAGTGAGAAAGGGGGCAGTTTTAGCTCCTACAATGAGCAGTTCTTC.